Sequencing of this T cell receptor (beta chain) was carried out in a study of early T cells in non-severe SARS-CoV-2 infection. Background on the study: Sequencing targeted bulk RNA from unsorted whole blood, leaving chains unpaired. Points from the study as a whole: The matching step, a VDJdb search, favored anti-spike CD8 responses and missed private and CD4 specificities.

This clonotype was counted at least ten times. As yet, its antigen is unknown. This CDR3 has 11 amino acids. V shed 3 bases and J shed 7 bases, with 6 bases lying between them. Individual cDNA molecules each received unique molecular identifiers attached to them. TCRdb reprocessed the 5' RACE reads via MiXCR and lists one record per CDR3 protein. The table lists about 70,000 distinct CDR3 sequences, 11% of them singletons. Specimen: whole blood. The clonotype originates from an adult who was a healthcare worker with PCR-confirmed SARS-CoV-2 infection or an uninfected control (not recorded which). V and J are TRBV12-3 or TRBV12-4 and TRBJ2-5; D is possibly TRBD2 (6 bases). CDR3 DNA sequence: TGTGCCAGCAGTTTGGGGGGGACCCAGTACTTC. This codes for CASSLGGTQYF.